A selection of T cell receptor beta chains follows, all from one sample in a study of CD8+CD57+ T cells in acquired aplastic anemia. MiXCR, applied by TCRdb to the reads, yields one record per CDR3 protein. The repertoire has 400,000 to 450,000 distinct CDR3 sequences, roughly 68% of them found once; the top ten carry more than 3.5%. Material for sequencing was sorted CD4+, CD8+, or CD8+CD57+ T cells (not recorded which) from PBMCs. The origin of the receptors is a human donor in good health, serving as a control. The CDR3 runs from the conserved cysteine through the conserved F or W. D genes are given only for firm matches. Clone size, where shown, is once, few, many, or a class for clones that have expanded.

abundance: .
j_gene: TRBJ2-1
d_gene: .
v_gene: TRBV12-3/TRBV12-4
CDR3nt: TGTGCCAGCAGTTTACCCCTGGGGAGCTCCCACAATGAGCAGTTCTTC
CDR3aa: CASSLPLGSSHNEQFF

abundance: .
j_gene: TRBJ1-4
d_gene: .
v_gene: TRBV20-1
CDR3nt: TGCAGTGCACCTGGCCTCCAGGCAGGGGATGAAAAACTGTTTTTT
CDR3aa: CSAPGLQAGDEKLFF

abundance: many
j_gene: TRBJ2-7
d_gene: TRBD2
v_gene: TRBV7-2
CDR3nt: TGTGCCAGCAGCTCAAACAGCGGGGGCCGTCTAAGGGAGCAGTACTTC
CDR3aa: CASSSNSGGRLREQYF

abundance: .
j_gene: TRBJ2-5
d_gene: TRBD1
v_gene: TRBV5-1
CDR3nt: TGTGCCACCAGGAGAGGCGGGACAGGGCCTGGGGAGACCCAGTACTTC
CDR3aa: CATRRGGTGPGETQYF

abundance: few
j_gene: TRBJ1-5
d_gene: .
v_gene: TRBV2
CDR3nt: TGTGCCACTAGCGGGGTCAGGCCACAAGATCAGCCCCAGCATTTT
CDR3aa: CATSGVRPQDQPQHF

abundance: .
j_gene: TRBJ2-7
d_gene: .
v_gene: TRBV20-1
CDR3nt: TGCAGTGCTAGAGATCCCGACGACCAGGACTTC
CDR3aa: CSARDPDDQDF

abundance: .
j_gene: TRBJ1-5
d_gene: TRBD1
v_gene: TRBV9
CDR3nt: TGTGCCAGCAGCGTAACAAGGGGGCAGCCCACGCAGTTT
CDR3aa: CASSVTRGQPTQF

abundance: .
j_gene: TRBJ2-2
d_gene: .
v_gene: TRBV3-1
CDR3nt: TGTGCCAGCAGCCAGTTGAGTCAAACCGGGGAGCTGTTTTTT
CDR3aa: CASSQLSQTGELFF

abundance: many
j_gene: TRBJ1-5
d_gene: .
v_gene: TRBV18
CDR3nt: TGTGCCAGCTCCTCCACGAGCAATCAGCCCCAGCATTTT
CDR3aa: CASSSTSNQPQHF

abundance: .
j_gene: TRBJ2-3
d_gene: TRBD2
v_gene: TRBV7-2
CDR3nt: TGTGCCAGCAGCTTGGGACTAGCGGGGGCCACTCGCGGCACAGATACGCAGTATTTT
CDR3aa: CASSLGLAGATRGTDTQYF

abundance: .
j_gene: TRBJ1-1
d_gene: TRBD1
v_gene: TRBV18
CDR3nt: TGTGCCAGCTCGTCTCAAATGGGGACAGGGAACACTGAAGCTTTCTTT
CDR3aa: CASSSQMGTGNTEAFF

abundance: .
j_gene: TRBJ1-4
d_gene: .
v_gene: TRBV25-1
CDR3nt: TGTGCCAGCAGTGAAGGGTGGGGGCGCGGTGAAAAACTGTTTTTT
CDR3aa: CASSEGWGRGEKLFF

abundance: .
j_gene: TRBJ2-1
d_gene: .
v_gene: TRBV13
CDR3nt: TGTGCCAGCAGTCCGCGGGACAACAATGAGCAGTTCTTC
CDR3aa: CASSPRDNNEQFF

abundance: few
j_gene: TRBJ2-3
d_gene: TRBD2
v_gene: TRBV20-1
CDR3nt: TGCAGTGCTATGGGGGGTAGCGGGGCCTACAATGAGCAGTATTTT
CDR3aa: CSAMGGSGAYNEQYF

abundance: .
j_gene: TRBJ1-2
d_gene: .
v_gene: TRBV12-5
CDR3nt: TGTGCTAGTGGCGTAGCTAGCGTAGACTATGGCTACACCTTC
CDR3aa: CASGVASVDYGYTF

abundance: .
j_gene: TRBJ1-2
d_gene: .
v_gene: TRBV20-1
CDR3nt: TGCAGTGCCAGGGCGCGAGGCTACACCTTC
CDR3aa: CSARARGYTF

abundance: few
j_gene: TRBJ2-7
d_gene: TRBD2
v_gene: TRBV7-7
CDR3nt: TGTGCCAGCAGCATGAGACTAGCGGGGGGGCCCCACGAGCAGTACTTC
CDR3aa: CASSMRLAGGPHEQYF

abundance: .
j_gene: TRBJ2-7
d_gene: .
v_gene: TRBV4-3
CDR3nt: TGCGCCAGCAGCCAAGAGGCTAGGTCCTACGAGCAGTACTTC
CDR3aa: CASSQEARSYEQYF

abundance: .
j_gene: TRBJ2-7
d_gene: .
v_gene: TRBV5-4
CDR3nt: TGTGCCAGCAGCCGATCTCGGCAACAGGACTACGAGCAGTACTTC
CDR3aa: CASSRSRQQDYEQYF

abundance: .
j_gene: TRBJ1-2
d_gene: .
v_gene: TRBV7-3
CDR3nt: TGTGCCAGCAGCGGGAAGGGTTATGGCTACACCTTC
CDR3aa: CASSGKGYGYTF

abundance: .
j_gene: TRBJ2-7
d_gene: .
v_gene: TRBV7-3
CDR3nt: TGTGCCAGCAGTGCCCAGGCGCCCACTGAGCAGTACTTC
CDR3aa: CASSAQAPTEQYF

abundance: .
j_gene: TRBJ1-6
d_gene: TRBD1
v_gene: TRBV7-3
CDR3nt: TGTGCCAGCAGCTTGGGAACAACAGGGGGCTATGGCTACTTT
CDR3aa: CASSLGTTGGYGYF

abundance: many
j_gene: TRBJ2-7
d_gene: TRBD1
v_gene: TRBV12-3/TRBV12-4
CDR3nt: TGTGCCAGCAGCCGACAGGGGGCAGTTTACGAGCAGTACTTC
CDR3aa: CASSRQGAVYEQYF